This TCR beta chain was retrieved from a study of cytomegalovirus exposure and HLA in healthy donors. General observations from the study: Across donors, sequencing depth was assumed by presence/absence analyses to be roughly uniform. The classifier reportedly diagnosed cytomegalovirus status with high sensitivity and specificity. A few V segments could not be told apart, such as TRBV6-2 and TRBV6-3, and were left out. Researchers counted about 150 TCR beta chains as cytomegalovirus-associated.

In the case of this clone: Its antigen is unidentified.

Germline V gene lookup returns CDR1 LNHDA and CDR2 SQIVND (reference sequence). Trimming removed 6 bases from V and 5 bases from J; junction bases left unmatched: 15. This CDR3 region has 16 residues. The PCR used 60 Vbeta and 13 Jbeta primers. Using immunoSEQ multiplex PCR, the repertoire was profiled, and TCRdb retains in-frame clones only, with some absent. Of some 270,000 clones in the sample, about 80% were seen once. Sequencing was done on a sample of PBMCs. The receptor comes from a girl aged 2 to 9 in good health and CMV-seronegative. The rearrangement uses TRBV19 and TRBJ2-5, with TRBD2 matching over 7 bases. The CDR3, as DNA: TGTGCCAGTAGACCCTCGGGACGGGGGGATCGGGAGACCCAGTACTTC. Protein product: CASRPSGRGDRETQYF.